The clone carrying this T cell receptor (beta chain) was seen only a few times. What it recognizes is unknown. Looked up from germline, CDR1 is SGHVS and CDR2 is FNYEAQ. The V and J ends lost 3 bases and 5 bases respectively, with 8 bases between them. The CDR3 consists of 12 residues. This sample is drawn from a study of yellow fever vaccine responses in identical twins. Study-level results: Among the twins, the vaccine T cell response reportedly seemed partly convergent and partly personalized.

One entry per CDR3 protein, called by TCRdb with MiXCR from the RT-PCR reads. Here the sample spans fewer than 4,000 distinct CDR3 sequences, around 80% being singletons. The chain carries TRBV7-6 and TRBJ2-7; no firm D call. Here the sequenced sample was T cells from blood (PBMCs), unsorted or a sorted subset (not recorded which), taken before or after yellow fever vaccination (not recorded which). The sequence was obtained from a woman aged 18-30 years who received the yellow fever vaccine. CDR3 protein: CASSLLGNEQYF. CDR3 nucleotide sequence: TGTGCCAGCAGCTTGTTAGGGAACGAGCAGTACTTC.